What follows are 28 T cell receptor beta chains derived from one specimen sequenced in a study of blood T cell repertoires in COVID-19. Assay used: immunoSEQ multiplex PCR; TCRdb lists only in-frame clones, some missing. The sample lists around 250,000 clones, about 83% occurring once. Specimen: peripheral blood. The receptors come from an elderly woman with COVID-19, enrolled during active disease.

The chain joins TRBV19 to TRBJ1-2, with D uncertain. CDR1 and CDR2 from the germline V gene are LNHDA and SQIVND (reference sequence). This CDR3 spans 13 amino acids. Between the trimmed V and J ends, which lost 3 bases and 4 bases, there was a span of 9 bases. The CDR3 reads CASSMVSGYGYTF. The CDR3 DNA is TGTGCCAGTAGTATGGTATCAGGCTATGGCTACACCTTC.

The chain links TRBV15 to TRBJ2-5; D possibly corresponds to TRBD2 (5 bases). CDR1 and CDR2 (germline): LNHNV, YYDKDF (reference sequence). This CDR3 is built from 16 residues. V lost 1 base and J 3 bases, leaving 15 bases between the germline ends. CDR3 residues: CATSRGGLEGKETQYF. As DNA, the CDR3 is TGTGCCACCAGCAGAGGAGGGCTAGAAGGTAAAGAGACCCAGTACTTC.

This clone was seen a few times. The V gene is TRBV3-1 (or the pseudogene TRBV3-2), the J gene TRBJ1-6; maybe TRBD1 (5 bases). Germline V gives CDR1 LGHDT, CDR2 YNNKEL (reference sequence). V was trimmed by 6 bases and J by 9 bases, leaving 24 bases between them. The CDR3 covers 17 residues. CDR3 nucleotides: TGTGCCAGCAGACAAAACAGGTTAGGCCAAGGTCTTTCACCCCTCCACTTT. Translated: CASRQNRLGQGLSPLHF.

The chain recombines TRBV6-5 with TRBJ1-2; 9 bases are a match to TRBD1. The CDR3 covers 14 residues. From germline, CDR1 is MNHEY and CDR2 SVGAGI. V was clipped by 6 bases and J by 5 bases; unmatched bases: 7. DNA for the CDR3: TGTGCCAGCAGCAGAACCGGGACAGGGTATGGCTACACCTTC. This gives the protein CASSRTGTGYGYTF.

V usage is TRBV13 and J usage is TRBJ2-6, with D perhaps matching TRBD1 (8 bases). Trimming removed 2 bases at V and 4 bases at J, with 12 bases between. The CDR3 is made up of 16 amino acids. Looked up from germline, CDR1 is PRHDT and CDR2 is FYEKMQ (reference sequence). The CDR3 loop is CASSLYRGGGANVLTF. The CDR3 nucleotides read TGTGCCAGCAGCTTATACAGGGGGGGCGGGGCCAACGTCCTGACTTTC.

V gene TRBV3-1 (or the pseudogene TRBV3-2) combines with J gene TRBJ2-5; 7 bases align to TRBD1. The CDR3 runs to 14 residues. In germline, CDR1 is LGHDT, CDR2 YNNKEL (reference sequence). J gave up 4 bases and V 4 bases, and 6 bases lay outside the gene matches. The CDR3 coding sequence is TGTGCCAGCAGCCTCAGACGGACAGGAGAGACCCAGTACTTC. It translates to CASSLRRTGETQYF.

This clone was seen a handful of times. This rearrangement joins TRBV30 to TRBJ1-3; D uncertain. Germline V CDR1 and CDR2: GTSNPN, SVGIG (reference sequence). Trimming stripped 2 bases from V and 0 bases from J, with 11 bases between. CDR3 length: 15 amino acids. CDR3 in DNA: TGTGCCTGGAGTATTGGGAGATACTCTGGAAACACCATATATTTT. It encodes CAWSIGRYSGNTIYF.

This rearrangement joins TRBV6-8 to TRBJ1-6, with D possibly matching TRBD1 (6 bases). The CDR3 contains 15 residues. The ends were cut back, 6 bases at V and 7 bases at J, with 16 bases in the middle. Germline V gives CDR1 MNHGY, CDR2 SAAAGT. The CDR3 region is CASRRTVSGNSPLHF. The CDR3 region has the DNA TGTGCCAGCAGACGGACAGTCTCGGGGAATTCACCCCTCCACTTT.

The genes are TRBV2 and TRBJ1-4; no definite D call. Germline V CDR1 and CDR2: SNHLY, FYNNEI. This CDR3 spans 12 amino acids. Trimming removed 6 bases at V and 5 bases at J, with 7 bases between. This chain's CDR3 is CASRRENEKLFF. CDR3 sequence (DNA): TGTGCCAGCAGGAGGGAGAATGAAAAACTGTTTTTT.

V is TRBV6-5 and J is TRBJ1-1; TRBD1 aligns across 12 bases. In germline, CDR1 is MNHEY, CDR2 SVGAGI. After removal of 2 bases from V and 11 bases from J, the junction contained 9 bases not matched to a gene. This CDR3 is 15 amino acids long. CDR3 in DNA: TGTGCCAGCAGTTACGGGGACAGGGGGCTTTTCTGGGCTTTCTTT. This codes for CASSYGDRGLFWAFF.

This chain links TRBV6-1 with TRBJ1-3, with D possibly TRBD1 on 6 matching bases. The CDR3 sequence is 15 residues long. Per germline, CDR1 MNHNS and CDR2 SASEGT. Trimming removed 6 bases at V and 4 bases at J, with 16 bases between. CDR3 DNA sequence: TGTGCCAGCAGCAGACCCGGGACAAAGGGAAACACCATATATTTT. Protein sequence: CASSRPGTKGNTIYF.

The chain couples TRBV6-5 to TRBJ1-2; 10 bases map to TRBD1. V shed 6 bases and J 3 bases; nucleotides not matched to a gene: 7. Looked up from germline, CDR1 is MNHEY and CDR2 is SVGAGI. The CDR3 is made up of 15 amino acids. The CDR3 nucleotides are TGTGCCAGCAGCCCCCGGACAGGGGGAGACTATGGCTACACCTTC. Its protein product is CASSPRTGGDYGYTF.

The V and J genes are TRBV5-8 and TRBJ1-2, with 8 positions matching TRBD1. The V gene's germline CDR1 is SGHTS and CDR2 YDEGEE. The J segment lost 2 bases and the V segment lost 4 bases, leaving 10 bases of the junction unmatched. The CDR3 is made up of 16 amino acids. CDR3 DNA: TGTGCCAGCAGCATCGGGGACAGGCGCGAGAACTATGGCTACACCTTC. This sequence encodes CASSIGDRRENYGYTF.

This chain joins TRBV2 and TRBJ1-5, with D unclear. This CDR3 has 15 amino acids. CDR1 and CDR2 (germline): SNHLY, FYNNEI. V gave up 4 bases and J gave up 0 bases, with 10 bases separating them. CDR3 protein: CASSALDNSNQPQHF. The CDR3 bases are TGTGCCAGCAGTGCCTTAGACAATAGCAATCAGCCCCAGCATTTT.

This clone showed up just once. This rearrangement joins TRBV7-9 to TRBJ1-1; no clear D gene. Germline CDR1 is SEHNR and CDR2 is FQNEAQ (reference sequence). The CDR3 is 14 amino acids. Trimming cost V 4 bases and J 2 bases, with 11 bases left between them. The CDR3 protein is CASSSTNSNTEAFF. The CDR3 region has the DNA TGTGCCAGCAGCTCCACTAATTCTAACACTGAAGCTTTCTTT.

V and J are TRBV6-2 or TRBV6-3 and TRBJ1-1; D unclear. CDR1 and CDR2 from the germline V gene are MNHEY and SVGEGT. V was trimmed by 0 bases and J by 8 bases, leaving 10 bases between them. CDR3 size: 13 residues. This CDR3 reads CASSYSGTQEAFF. The CDR3 DNA follows: TGTGCCAGCAGTTACTCGGGCACCCAGGAAGCTTTCTTT.

The V gene is TRBV11-2, the J gene TRBJ2-1, with 14 nucleotides matching TRBD2. The junction had 4 bases not matched to a gene; V was cut back by 4 bases and J by 8 bases. This CDR3 contains 15 residues. In germline, CDR1 is SGHAT, CDR2 FQNNGV. CDR3 residues: CASSSRLAGGDEQFF. For the CDR3, the DNA is TGTGCCAGCAGCTCGAGACTAGCGGGGGGGGATGAGCAGTTCTTC.

This chain connects TRBV4-2 to TRBJ2-3, with no clear D. This CDR3 is 16 amino acids long. Germline CDR1 is LGHNA and CDR2 is YNFKEQ. V was trimmed by 1 base and J by 2 bases, leaving 13 bases between them. This CDR3 is CASSQVRLLDTDTQYF. For the CDR3, the DNA is TGTGCCAGCAGCCAAGTACGACTCCTCGACACAGATACGCAGTATTTT.

This clone has only a few counts. The chain recombines TRBV2 with TRBJ1-4; 7 nucleotides match TRBD1. The CDR3 has 15 amino acids. Germline CDR1 SNHLY, CDR2 FYNNEI. With V trimmed by 6 bases and J by 4 bases, 8 bases remained unmatched. The CDR3 DNA is TGTGCCAGCAGCGCCCTGGGACAGCTTAATGAAAAACTGTTTTTT. Its translation is CASSALGQLNEKLFF.

As DNA, the CDR3 is TGTGCCTGGAACAGGGACACCGGGGAGCTGTTTTTT. Its protein is CAWNRDTGELFF. This chain connects TRBV30 to TRBJ2-2; D is perhaps TRBD1 (6 bases). Germline V gene lookup returns CDR1 GTSNPN and CDR2 SVGIG (reference sequence). Trimming took off 4 bases at V and 3 bases at J, with 6 bases between the two ends. There are 12 residues in the CDR3. Filled out from reference TRBV30 and TRBJ2-2, the complete variable domain reads SQTIHQWPATLVQPVGSPLSLECTVEGTSNPNLYWYRQAAGRGLQLLFYSVGIGQISSEVPQNLSASRPQDRQFILSSKKLLLSDSGFYLCAWNRDTGELFFGEGSRLTVL.

The chain carries TRBV29-1 and TRBJ1-1; D is undetermined. CDR3 length: 13 amino acids. CDR1 is SQVTM and CDR2 is ANQGSEA in the germline V gene. V lost 4 bases and J 1 base, leaving 10 bases between the germline ends. The CDR3: CSVVIQTNTEAFF. In DNA form, the CDR3 reads TGCAGCGTTGTGATACAGACGAACACTGAAGCTTTCTTT.

V gene TRBV6-5 combines with J gene TRBJ1-2; 7 bases align to TRBD1. The length of the CDR3 is 13 residues. V lost 9 bases, J lost 7 bases, and 11 bases stayed unmatched. Per the germline V gene, CDR1 is MNHEY and CDR2 is SVGAGI. The CDR3 loop reads CASARGLVSGYTF. DNA of the CDR3: TGTGCCAGTGCGAGGGGGCTTGTTAGTGGCTACACCTTC.

The chain is built from TRBV18 and TRBJ2-7; 9 bases agree with TRBD1. The CDR3 spans 14 residues. Germline assignment: CDR1 KGHSH and CDR2 LQKENI. J was trimmed by 7 bases and V by 3 bases; bases with no gene match: 7. CDR3 sequence reads: CASSPGTGREEQYV. Written as DNA, the CDR3 is TGTGCCAGCTCACCGGGGACAGGGAGAGAAGAGCAGTACGTC.

The chain employs TRBV15 and TRBJ2-1, with 7 positions matching TRBD2. Germline V CDR1 and CDR2: LNHNV, YYDKDF (reference sequence). After removal of 0 bases from V and 9 bases from J, the junction contained 8 bases not matched to a gene. CDR3 size: 15 residues. The chain's CDR3 is CATSRDPAGRGEQFF. The CDR3, as DNA: TGTGCCACCAGCAGAGATCCAGCGGGGAGGGGTGAGCAGTTCTTC.

The chain employs TRBV15 and TRBJ1-6; TRBD1 matches at 9 bases. Unmatched junction bases numbered 10, after V lost 2 bases and J lost 8 bases. This CDR3 is built from 17 residues. Per the germline V gene, CDR1 is LNHNV and CDR2 is YYDKDF (reference sequence). The CDR3 bases are TGTGCCACCAGCAGACGGGGACAGGGAAGTCTAGATTCACCCCTCCACTTT. Translating gives CATSRRGQGSLDSPLHF.

J is TRBJ1-5 and V is TRBV19; D gene unclear. CDR1 is LNHDA, CDR2 SQIVND, per germline (reference sequence). The germline V and J ends were trimmed by 7 bases and 0 bases, with 10 bases remaining between them. This CDR3 contains 14 residues. The CDR3 here is CASTGVYSNQPQHF. CDR3 coding DNA: TGTGCCAGTACGGGAGTCTATAGCAATCAGCCCCAGCATTTT.

The chain links TRBV28 to TRBJ2-2; 9 bases align to TRBD1. CDR3 length equals 15 residues. From germline, CDR1 is MDHEN and CDR2 SYDVKM. Trimming at V came to 4 bases and at J to 5 bases, leaving 5 bases not matched to a gene. CDR3: CASSSGQGSTGELFF. Written as DNA, the CDR3 is TGTGCCAGCAGTTCGGGACAGGGTTCGACCGGGGAGCTGTTTTTT.

The chain links TRBV11-2 to TRBJ1-2, with D perhaps matching TRBD1 (6 bases). The CDR3 runs to 17 residues. The V gene lost 5 bases and the J gene lost 1 base, with 20 bases spanning the gap. CDR1 SGHAT and CDR2 FQNNGV come from the germline V gene. The CDR3 here is CASSPGLGDIDNYGYTF. As DNA, the CDR3 is TGTGCCAGCAGCCCCGGGTTGGGGGACATCGATAACTATGGCTACACCTTC.